Below are 10 T cell receptor beta chains sequenced from a single sample in a study of blood T cell repertoires in COVID-19. The table came from immunoSEQ multiplex PCR; TCRdb's copy has only in-frame clones and leaves some out. There are nearly 60,000 clones in the sample; nearly 90% occur only once, and roughly an eighth lies in the top ten. Source material: peripheral blood. Receptor source: a man aged 55 to 69 with active COVID-19.

V and J are TRBV5-4 and TRBJ2-7; 9 bases map to TRBD2. Trimming removed 3 bases from V and 5 bases from J; junction bases left unmatched: 6. Germline V gene lookup returns CDR1 SGHNT and CDR2 YYREEE (reference sequence). The CDR3 consists of 14 residues. In DNA, the CDR3 is TGTGCCAGCAGCTCGACCGGGACTAGCCACGAGCAGTACTTC. Translation: CASSSTGTSHEQYF.

V and J are TRBV19 and TRBJ1-1, with 8 positions matching TRBD1. CDR1 LNHDA and CDR2 SQIVND come from the germline V gene (reference sequence). This CDR3 has 13 residues. V lost 5 bases, J lost 11 bases, and 10 bases stayed unmatched. CDR3 amino acids: CASSAGQGMGAFF. CDR3 DNA: TGTGCCAGTAGTGCCGGACAGGGTATGGGGGCTTTCTTT.

The chain joins TRBV9 to TRBJ2-5; TRBD2 agrees at 8 bases. The CDR3 totals 15 residues. J gave up 2 bases and V 0 bases, and 3 bases lay outside the gene matches. CDR1 and CDR2 from the germline V gene are SGDLS and YYNGEE. The chain's CDR3 is CASSVEAGGQETQYF. The CDR3, as DNA: TGTGCCAGCAGCGTAGAGGCGGGGGGACAAGAGACCCAGTACTTC.

This sequence joins TRBV6-1 and TRBJ2-2; D gene uncertain. Germline-derived CDR1 and CDR2 are MNHNS and SASEGT. This CDR3 spans 14 amino acids. The germline V and J ends were trimmed by 2 bases and 4 bases, with 8 bases remaining between them. CDR3 bases: TGTGCCAGCAGTGAACAGGTTGTCACCGGGGAGCTGTTTTTT. Residues: CASSEQVVTGELFF.

Here the CDR3 DNA reads TGTGCCAGCAGTTTTCGGCGTCCCGGGACCCCCCCGGGGGTTTATGGCTACACCTTC. Its protein is CASSFRRPGTPPGVYGYTF. This sequence joins TRBV28 and TRBJ1-2; D perhaps matches TRBD1 (5 bases). CDR3 length: 19 residues. In germline, CDR1 is MDHEN, CDR2 SYDVKM. Trimming stripped 3 bases from V and 5 bases from J, with 28 bases between.

The CDR3 DNA sequence: TGTGCCTGGACGGGTAGATTGAGCTCTGGAAACACCATATATTTT. Residues: CAWTGRLSSGNTIYF. The chain employs TRBV30 and TRBJ1-3; D is unresolved. V was pared by 4 bases and J by 0 bases, with 13 bases between. CDR3 length: 15 amino acids. CDR1 is GTSNPN and CDR2 is SVGIG in the germline V gene (reference sequence).

V usage is TRBV18 and J usage is TRBJ2-7, with 8 bases fitting TRBD2. Germline CDR1 reads KGHSH; CDR2 reads LQKENI. There are 16 residues in the CDR3. The ends lost 0 bases at V and 4 bases at J; junction bases unmatched: 8. CDR3 protein: CASSPPLPGLGYEQYF. The CDR3, as DNA: TGTGCCAGCTCACCACCGCTACCGGGACTAGGTTACGAGCAGTACTTC.

There are a few counts of this clone. CDR3 sequence: CASSQGVTSGVQETQYF. The CDR3 nucleotides read TGTGCCAGCAGCCAAGGTGTGACTAGCGGGGTTCAAGAGACCCAGTACTTC. The gene calls are TRBV3-1 (or the pseudogene TRBV3-2) and TRBJ2-5, with TRBD2 identical over 11 bases. Trimming at V came to 1 base and at J to 2 bases, leaving 6 bases not matched to a gene. The CDR3 covers 17 residues. Germline V CDR1 and CDR2: LGHDT, YNNKEL (reference sequence).

This sequence joins TRBV4-1 and TRBJ1-5, with TRBD1 matching 8 bases. J gave up 6 bases and V 0 bases, and 7 bases lay outside the gene matches. The CDR3 length is 16 residues. Germline V lookup: CDR1 MGHRA, CDR2 YSYEKL. The DNA for the CDR3 is TGCGCCAGCAGCCAAGATGACAGGGGACTGGCTCAGCCCCAGCATTTT. It specifies CASSQDDRGLAQPQHF.

The rearrangement links TRBV11-2 to TRBJ1-6, with a tentative D call TRBD1 (5 bases). Trimming removed 5 bases from V and 7 bases from J, with 18 bases in between. This CDR3 spans 16 amino acids. Germline V CDR1 and CDR2: SGHAT, FQNNGV. CDR3 in DNA: TGTGCCAGCAGCCCCTCTAACAGGCATATAAATTCACCCCTCCACTTT. Translation: CASSPSNRHINSPLHF. The full variable domain, with the rest looked up from reference TRBV11-2 and TRBJ1-6, is EAGVAQSPRYKIIEKRQSVAFWCNPISGHATLYWYQQILGQGPKLLIQFQNNGVVDDSQLPKDRFSAERLKGVDSTLKIQPAKLEDSAVYLCASSPSNRHINSPLHFGNGTRLTVT.